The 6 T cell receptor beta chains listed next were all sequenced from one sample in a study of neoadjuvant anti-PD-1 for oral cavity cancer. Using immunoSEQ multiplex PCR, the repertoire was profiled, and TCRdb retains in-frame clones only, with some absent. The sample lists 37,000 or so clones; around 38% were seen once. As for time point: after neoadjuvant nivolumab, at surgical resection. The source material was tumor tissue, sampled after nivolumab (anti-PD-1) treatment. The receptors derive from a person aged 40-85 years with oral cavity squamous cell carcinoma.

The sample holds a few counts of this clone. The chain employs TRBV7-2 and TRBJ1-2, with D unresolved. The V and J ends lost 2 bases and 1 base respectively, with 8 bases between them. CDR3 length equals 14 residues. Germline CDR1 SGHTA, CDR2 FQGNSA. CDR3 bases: TGTGCCAGCAGCTTAAGTACAGATAACTATGGCTACACCTTC. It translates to CASSLSTDNYGYTF.

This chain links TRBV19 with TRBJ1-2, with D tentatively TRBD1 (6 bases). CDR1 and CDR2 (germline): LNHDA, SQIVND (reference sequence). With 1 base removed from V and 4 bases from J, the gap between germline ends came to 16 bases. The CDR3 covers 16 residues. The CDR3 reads CASSIGSMGRGYGYTF. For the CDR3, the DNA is TGTGCCAGTAGTATAGGCTCTATGGGCAGGGGCTATGGCTACACCTTC.

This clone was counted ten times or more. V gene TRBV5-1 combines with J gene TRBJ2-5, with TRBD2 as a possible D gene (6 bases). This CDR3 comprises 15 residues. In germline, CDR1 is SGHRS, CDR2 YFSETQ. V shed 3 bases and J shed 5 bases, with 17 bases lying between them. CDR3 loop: CASSSTRTIGETQYF. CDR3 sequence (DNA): TGCGCCAGCAGCTCCACGCGGACTATAGGGGAGACCCAGTACTTC.

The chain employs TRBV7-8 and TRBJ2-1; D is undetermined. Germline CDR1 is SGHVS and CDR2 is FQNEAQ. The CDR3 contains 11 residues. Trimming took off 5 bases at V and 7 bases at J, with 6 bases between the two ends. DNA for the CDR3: TGTGCCAGCAGCCAAGGGAATGAGCAGTTCTTC. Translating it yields CASSQGNEQFF.

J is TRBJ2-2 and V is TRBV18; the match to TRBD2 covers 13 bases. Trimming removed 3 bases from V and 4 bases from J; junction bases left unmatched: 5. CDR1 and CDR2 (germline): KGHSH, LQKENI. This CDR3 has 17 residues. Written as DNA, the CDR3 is TGTGCCAGCTCACCGAGAAGGACTAGCGGGAGCACCGGGGAGCTGTTTTTT. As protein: CASSPRRTSGSTGELFF.

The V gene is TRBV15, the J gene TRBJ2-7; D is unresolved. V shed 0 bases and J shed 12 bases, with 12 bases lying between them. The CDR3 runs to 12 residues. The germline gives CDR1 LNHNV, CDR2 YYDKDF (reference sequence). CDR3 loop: CATSRDQTSPYF. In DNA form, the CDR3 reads TGTGCCACCAGCAGAGACCAGACGTCACCGTACTTC. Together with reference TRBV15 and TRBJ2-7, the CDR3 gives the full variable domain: DAMVIQNPRYQVTQFGKPVTLSCSQTLNHNVMYWYQQKSSQAPKLLFHYYDKDFNNEADTPDNFQSRRPNTSFCFLDIRSPGLGDTAMYLCATSRDQTSPYFGPGTRLTVT.